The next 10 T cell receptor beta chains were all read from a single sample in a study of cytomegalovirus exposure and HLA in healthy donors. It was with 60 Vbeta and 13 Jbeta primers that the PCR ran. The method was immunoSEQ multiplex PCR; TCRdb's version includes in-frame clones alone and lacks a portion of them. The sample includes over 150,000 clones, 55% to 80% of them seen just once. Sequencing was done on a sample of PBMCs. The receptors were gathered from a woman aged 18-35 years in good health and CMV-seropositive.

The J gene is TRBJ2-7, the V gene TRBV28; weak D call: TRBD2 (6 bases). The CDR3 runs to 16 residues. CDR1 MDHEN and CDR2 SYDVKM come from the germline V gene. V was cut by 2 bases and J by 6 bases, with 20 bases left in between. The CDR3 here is CASSLLLGGLVSEQYF. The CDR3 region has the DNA TGTGCCAGCAGTTTACTTTTGGGGGGACTGGTTTCCGAGCAGTACTTC. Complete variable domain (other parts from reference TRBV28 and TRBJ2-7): DVKVTQSSRYLVKRTGEKVFLECVQDMDHENMFWYRQDPGLGLRLIYFSYDVKMKEKGDIPEGYSVSREKKERFSLILESASTNQTSMYLCASSLLLGGLVSEQYFGPGTRLTVT.

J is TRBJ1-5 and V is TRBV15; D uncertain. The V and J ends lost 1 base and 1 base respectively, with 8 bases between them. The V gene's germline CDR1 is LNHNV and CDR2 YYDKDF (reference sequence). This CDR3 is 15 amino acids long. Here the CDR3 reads CATSRGGLSNQPQHF. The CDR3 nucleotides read TGTGCCACCAGCAGAGGAGGGCTGAGCAATCAGCCCCAGCATTTT. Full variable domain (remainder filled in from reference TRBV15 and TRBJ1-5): DAMVIQNPRYQVTQFGKPVTLSCSQTLNHNVMYWYQQKSSQAPKLLFHYYDKDFNNEADTPDNFQSRRPNTSFCFLDIRSPGLGDTAMYLCATSRGGLSNQPQHFGDGTRLSIL.

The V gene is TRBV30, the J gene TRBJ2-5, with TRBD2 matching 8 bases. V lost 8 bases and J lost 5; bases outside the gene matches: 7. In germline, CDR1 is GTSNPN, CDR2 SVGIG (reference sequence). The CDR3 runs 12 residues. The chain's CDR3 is CAGSGGGETQYF. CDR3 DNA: TGTGCCGGCAGCGGGGGCGGGGAGACCCAGTACTTC.

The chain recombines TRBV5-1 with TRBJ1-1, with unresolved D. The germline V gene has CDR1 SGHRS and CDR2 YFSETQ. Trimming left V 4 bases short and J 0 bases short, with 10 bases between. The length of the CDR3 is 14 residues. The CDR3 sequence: CASSAGYLNTEAFF. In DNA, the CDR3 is TGCGCCAGCAGCGCAGGTTACCTGAACACTGAAGCTTTCTTT.

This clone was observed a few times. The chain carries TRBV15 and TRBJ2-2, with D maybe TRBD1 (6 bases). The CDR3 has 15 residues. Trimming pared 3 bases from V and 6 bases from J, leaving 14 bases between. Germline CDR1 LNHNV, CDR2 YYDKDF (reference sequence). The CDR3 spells CATSSYRVTAGELFF. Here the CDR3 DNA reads TGTGCCACCAGCAGCTACAGGGTAACGGCCGGGGAGCTGTTTTTT.

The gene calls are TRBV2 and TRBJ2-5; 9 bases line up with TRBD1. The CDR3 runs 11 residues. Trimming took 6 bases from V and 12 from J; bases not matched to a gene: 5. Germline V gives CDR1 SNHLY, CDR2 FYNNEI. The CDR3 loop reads CASRGTGGEYF. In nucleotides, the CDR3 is TGTGCCAGCAGAGGAACAGGGGGCGAGTACTTC.

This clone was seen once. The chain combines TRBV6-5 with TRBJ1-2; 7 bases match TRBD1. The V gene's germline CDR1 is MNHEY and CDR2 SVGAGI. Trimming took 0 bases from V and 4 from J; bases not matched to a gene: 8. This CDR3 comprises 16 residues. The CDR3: CASSYSSRGIGYGYTF. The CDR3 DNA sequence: TGTGCCAGCAGTTACTCCTCCAGGGGGATCGGCTATGGCTACACCTTC.

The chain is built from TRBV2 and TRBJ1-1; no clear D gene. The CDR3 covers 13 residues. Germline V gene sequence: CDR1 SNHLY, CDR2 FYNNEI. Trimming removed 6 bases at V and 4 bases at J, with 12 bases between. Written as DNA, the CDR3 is TGTGCCAGCAGGGAGGACGGACCCACTGAAGCTTTCTTT. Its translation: CASREDGPTEAFF. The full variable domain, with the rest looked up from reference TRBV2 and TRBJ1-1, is EPEVTQTPSHQVTQMGQEVILRCVPISNHLYFYWYRQILGQKVEFLVSFYNNEISEKSEIFDDQFSVERPDGSNFTLKIRSTKLEDSAMYFCASREDGPTEAFFGQGTRLTVV.

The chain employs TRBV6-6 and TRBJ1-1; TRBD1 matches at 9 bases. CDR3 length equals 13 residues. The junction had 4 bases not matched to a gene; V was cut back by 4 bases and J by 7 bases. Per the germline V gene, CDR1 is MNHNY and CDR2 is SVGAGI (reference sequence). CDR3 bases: TGTGCCAGCAGTTTGACAGGGGGGAATGAAGCTTTCTTT. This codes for CASSLTGGNEAFF.

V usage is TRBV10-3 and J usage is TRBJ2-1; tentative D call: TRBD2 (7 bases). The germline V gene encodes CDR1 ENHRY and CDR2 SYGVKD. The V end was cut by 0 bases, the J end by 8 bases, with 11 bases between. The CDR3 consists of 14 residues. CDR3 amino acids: CAISESSGGYEQFF. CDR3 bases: TGTGCCATCAGTGAGTCGTCGGGGGGCTATGAGCAGTTCTTC.